This T cell receptor beta chain was identified in a study of T cells in localized non-small cell lung cancer (dated by TCRdb to 2020 to 2022). Study-wide context: T cell repertoires of 236 early-stage NSCLC patients were analyzed, with tumors being compared against uninvolved tumor-adjacent lungs. The cohort consisted of 200 to 300 treatment-naive NSCLC patients whose localized lung tumors had been resected. Of the NSCLC patients, about 130 were male and around 99 were female, and the mean age was approximately 64 years.

Notes on this clone: The clone's antigen remains unknown. No clone much larger than this one lies a single base away; base qualities are absent.

The immunoSEQ Assay was used to sequence TCR beta CDR3 regions from DNA. The authors' analysis ran thus. T cell density was computed as TCR beta template counts normalized to usable DNA estimated by amplifying housekeeping genes. Richness was estimated using the preseqR package, with extrapolation to 400,000 templates for PBMC samples and to 120,000 templates for tissue samples. Clonality was defined as one minus Pielou's evenness. Tissue-enriched TCRs were identified by differential abundance testing using productive amino-acid clonotypes, minimum total count 5 and alpha 0.1. The Jaccard Index and the Morisita Overlap Index were used to quantify repertoire overlap between compartments. GLIPH clustered TCR beta CDR3s with public tetramer-defined viral CDR3s; viral motifs required at least three viral sequences plus V-gene enrichment. TCRdb carries this immuneACCESS record with in-frame sequences only. Its versions omit some clonotypes, under half of them owing to an unresolved V gene in the studies checked, with the rest unexplained. The V and J calls and the clone size are those of that table, but D and trimming were determined from the DNA. This sample comprises about 9,800 clones, less than 45% of them detected only once. Clones ranked in the top ten supply less than 4% of the sample.

V is reduced by 2 bases and J by 6 bases, leaving a spacing of 11 bases between them. The germline V gene provides CDR1 MGHDK and CDR2 SYGVNS. The CDR3 sequence holds 15 residues, the cysteine and phenylalanine included. Only CDR3 DNA remains: 45 bases, in frame from the first base. Broad study findings and their caveats: Higher blood T cell density associated with longer overall survival, while higher adjacent-lung clonality associated with shorter survival. Multi-region tumor sequencing was not performed, so intratumor heterogeneity could not be excluded. A median of 57 of the top 100 tumor clones turned up in the paired uninvolved adjacent lung, and under 30 of those clones also ranked among the top 100 of that same adjacent lung. Uninvolved tumor-adjacent lung showed the highest T cell clonality, higher than tumor, which suggests more focused antigenic responses in the uninvolved tumor-adjacent lung. Because the study design was exploratory, TCR variables were selected using unadjusted p-values without false-discovery rate correction.

The source of this sequence is a woman aged 40 to 75 with stage I lung adenocarcinoma. Sequences were derived from lymph node tissue, sampled before any cancer treatment. The V and J segments used are TRBV25-1 and TRBJ1-6; TRBD1 is perhaps the D gene, given 5 matching bases. Read as DNA, the sequence is TGTGCCAGCAGTGAACAGGGTGTAGGTAATTCACCCCTCCACTTT. Translated, this is CASSEQGVGNSPLHF.